A selection of T cell receptor beta chains follows, all from one sample in a study of long-term antiretroviral therapy in people with HIV. Clones were sequenced by immunoSEQ multiplex PCR, and TCRdb holds only the in-frame ones, with some missing. The table has about 29,000 clones, 85% to 90% seen once. The sample in question was unsorted PBMCs, obtained 3.2 years before starting antiretroviral therapy. The receptors were gathered from a man aged 45 to 65 with HIV. Both conserved end residues are part of each CDR3.

V	J	CDR3
TRBV2	TRBJ2-1	CASTPGWGQGAYEQFF
TRBV4-2	TRBJ2-7	CASSQVLGYEQYF
TRBV15	TRBJ2-4	CATRDHSGSDVQYF
TRBV9	TRBJ2-1	CASSVGGVAGNNEQFF
TRBV6-6	TRBJ2-1	CASSWIGYNEQFF
TRBV5-1	TRBJ1-2	CASSLGDIANYGYTF
TRBV23-1	TRBJ1-1	CASTLWEPNTEAFF
TRBV7-2	TRBJ1-1	CASSSDRFTTEAFF
TRBV5-1	TRBJ1-3	CASSFDSLTGNTIYF
TRBV15	TRBJ2-7	CATSRELAYEQYF
TRBV5-1	TRBJ2-7	CASSLVGEYEQYF
TRBV6-5	TRBJ1-6	CASSSKGGVFSSPLHF
TRBV6-5	TRBJ1-2	CASSYDSNYGYTF
TRBV19	TRBJ1-6	CASSIGVVRGTGPSPLHF
TRBV28	TRBJ1-1	CASSSPPGMNTEAFF
TRBV5-1	TRBJ1-4	CASSLAGEVANEKLFF
TRBV5-4	TRBJ1-1	CASSLVRGTEAFF
TRBV7-8	TRBJ2-7	CASSLGGQVYEQYF
TRBV10-3	TRBJ2-3	CAISARADSTDTQYF
TRBV11-3	TRBJ1-1	CASRRRGLMNTEAFF
TRBV5-4	TRBJ2-1	CASSLESGLLWNEQFF
TRBV7-9	TRBJ2-1	CASSLGVSNEQFF
TRBV2	TRBJ2-1	CAGAGLSYNEQFF
TRBV6-5	TRBJ2-5	CASSYRGQETQYF
TRBV18	TRBJ1-4	CASSPPRGPGNGEKLFF
TRBV19	TRBJ2-7	CASSRDRLMPYEQYF